This TCR beta chain originates from a study of a mutant IDH1 vaccine in newly diagnosed glioma. Study background: Previous care, which was radiotherapy, temozolomide, or both, most often involved both. General study points: Variations in leading peripheral T cell clonotypes appeared to have no connection with pseudoprogression. There were vaccine-induced immune responses in more than 85% of the patients.

The time point is: baseline, week 1 (first vaccination visit). Treatment here: pre-vaccination baseline after standard-of-care therapy. New WHO grade 3 or 4 IDH1-mutant, ATRX-lost astrocytomas were present in all donors. Here immunoSEQ multiplex PCR was the method, and the copy in TCRdb shows in-frame clones only, minus some. The sample carries about 67,000 clones, 65% to 85% recorded once. Comment on this clone: Its specificity is not known.

The germline gives CDR1 MNHEY, CDR2 SMNVEV (reference sequence). The germline V and J ends were trimmed by 2 bases and 6 bases, with 11 bases remaining between them. CDR3 length equals 14 residues. The sequence came from a woman under 30 with glioma. Some clones in this sample may be carry-over from other donors' samples. Sequences were derived from peripheral blood mononuclear cells (PBMCs), sampled from a glioma patient treated with radiotherapy, temozolomide or both. This chain connects TRBV27 to TRBJ1-5; no definite D call. This CDR3 is CASSLNRVGQPQHF. CDR3 DNA: TGTGCCAGCAGTTTAAACCGGGTAGGTCAGCCCCAGCATTTT.